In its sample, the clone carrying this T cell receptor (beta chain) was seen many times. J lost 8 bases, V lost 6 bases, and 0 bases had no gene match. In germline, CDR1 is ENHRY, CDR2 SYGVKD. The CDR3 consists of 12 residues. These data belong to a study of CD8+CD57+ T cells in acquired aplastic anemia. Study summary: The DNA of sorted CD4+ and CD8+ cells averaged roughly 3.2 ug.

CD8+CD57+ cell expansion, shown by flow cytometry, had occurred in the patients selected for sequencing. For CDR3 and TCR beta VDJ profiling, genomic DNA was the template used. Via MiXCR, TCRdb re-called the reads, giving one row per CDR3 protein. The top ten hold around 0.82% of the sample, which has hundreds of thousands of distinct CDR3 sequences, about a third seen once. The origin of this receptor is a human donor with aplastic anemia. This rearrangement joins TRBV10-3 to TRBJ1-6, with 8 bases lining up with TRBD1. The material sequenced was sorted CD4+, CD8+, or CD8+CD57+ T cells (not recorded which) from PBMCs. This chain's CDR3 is CAIRDRDSPLHF. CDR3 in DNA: TGTGCCATCAGGGACAGGGATTCACCCCTCCACTTT.